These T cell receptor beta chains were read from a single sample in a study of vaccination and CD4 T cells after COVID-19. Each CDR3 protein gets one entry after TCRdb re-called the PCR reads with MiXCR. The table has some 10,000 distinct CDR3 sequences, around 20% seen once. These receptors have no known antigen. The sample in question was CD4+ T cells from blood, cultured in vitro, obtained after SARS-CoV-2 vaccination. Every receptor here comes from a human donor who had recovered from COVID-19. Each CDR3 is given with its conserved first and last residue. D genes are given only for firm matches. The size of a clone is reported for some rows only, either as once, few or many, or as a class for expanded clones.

cdr3_aa: CSARDGASYNEQFF
cdr3_nt: TGCAGTGCCAGAGACGGGGCCTCCTACAATGAGCAGTTCTTC
j_call: TRBJ2-1
clone_size: few
v_call: TRBV20-1
d_call: .

cdr3_aa: CASSQGLAENYEQYF
cdr3_nt: TGCGCCAGCAGCCAAGGACTAGCGGAAAACTACGAGCAGTACTTC
j_call: TRBJ2-7
clone_size: .
v_call: TRBV4-3
d_call: TRBD2

cdr3_aa: CASSIWTASSGANVLTF
cdr3_nt: TGTGCCAGCAGTATATGGACAGCATCCTCTGGGGCCAACGTCCTGACTTTC
j_call: TRBJ2-6
clone_size: few
v_call: TRBV27
d_call: .

cdr3_aa: CASSFDNYGYTF
cdr3_nt: TGTGCCAGCAGCTTCGACAACTATGGCTACACCTTC
j_call: TRBJ1-2
clone_size: few
v_call: TRBV5-6
d_call: .

cdr3_aa: CASSYRGVSAGRSTQYF
cdr3_nt: TGTGCCAGCAGTTACAGGGGTGTCTCAGCGGGAAGGAGTACGCAGTATTTT
j_call: TRBJ2-3
clone_size: medium-sized
v_call: TRBV28
d_call: .

cdr3_aa: CASPPPWATSTDMQYF
cdr3_nt: TGTGCCAGCCCCCCCCCGTGGGCAACTAGCACAGATATGCAGTATTTT
j_call: TRBJ2-3
clone_size: .
v_call: TRBV28
d_call: .

cdr3_aa: CASSSWGLAGATDTQYF
cdr3_nt: TGTGCCAGCAGCTCTTGGGGACTAGCGGGAGCTACAGATACGCAGTATTTT
j_call: TRBJ2-3
clone_size: .
v_call: TRBV7-3
d_call: TRBD2

cdr3_aa: CASSQAVGVSNQPQHF
cdr3_nt: TGTGCCAGCAGCCAAGCTGTGGGGGTCAGCAATCAGCCCCAGCATTTT
j_call: TRBJ1-5
clone_size: .
v_call: TRBV4-2
d_call: .

cdr3_aa: CASSLEGGLNEQFF
cdr3_nt: TGTGCCAGCAGCTTAGAGGGGGGGCTTAATGAGCAGTTCTTC
j_call: TRBJ2-1
clone_size: .
v_call: TRBV11-3
d_call: .

cdr3_aa: CSARSTRGAYETQYF
cdr3_nt: TGCAGTGCGAGATCCACGCGGGGGGCGTACGAGACCCAGTACTTC
j_call: TRBJ2-5
clone_size: .
v_call: TRBV20-1
d_call: TRBD2

cdr3_aa: CATGGVQETQYF
cdr3_nt: TGTGCCACTGGAGGGGTCCAAGAGACCCAGTACTTC
j_call: TRBJ2-5
clone_size: medium-sized
v_call: TRBV10-3
d_call: .

cdr3_aa: CASSWGGTEAFF
cdr3_nt: TGCGCCAGCAGCTGGGGCGGCACTGAAGCTTTCTTT
j_call: TRBJ1-1
clone_size: .
v_call: TRBV5-1
d_call: .

cdr3_aa: CASRWGNTGELFF
cdr3_nt: TGTGCCAGCCGTTGGGGGAACACCGGGGAGCTGTTTTTT
j_call: TRBJ2-2
clone_size: few
v_call: TRBV6-5
d_call: .

cdr3_aa: CASSPEDSPFSSYNSPLHF
cdr3_nt: TGCGCCAGCAGCCCGGAGGACAGTCCTTTCAGCTCCTATAATTCACCCCTCCACTTT
j_call: TRBJ1-6
clone_size: few
v_call: TRBV4-3
d_call: .

cdr3_aa: CSADSESGASGRTDTQYF
cdr3_nt: TGCAGTGCGGATTCGGAGAGCGGGGCTAGCGGGCGCACAGATACGCAGTATTTT
j_call: TRBJ2-3
clone_size: .
v_call: TRBV20-1
d_call: TRBD2

cdr3_aa: CASSLSRTSVGTQYF
cdr3_nt: TGTGCCAGCAGCTTGAGCAGGACTAGCGTTGGGACCCAGTACTTC
j_call: TRBJ2-5
clone_size: .
v_call: TRBV7-3
d_call: TRBD2

cdr3_aa: CSARAGGREQYF
cdr3_nt: TGCAGTGCTAGGGCGGGAGGTCGCGAGCAGTACTTC
j_call: TRBJ2-7
clone_size: few
v_call: TRBV20-1
d_call: TRBD2

cdr3_aa: CASSPQQGVMNTEAFF
cdr3_nt: TGTGCCAGCAGCCCCCAACAGGGGGTTATGAACACTGAAGCTTTCTTT
j_call: TRBJ1-1
clone_size: few
v_call: TRBV7-2
d_call: TRBD1

cdr3_aa: CASSLNFREQPQHF
cdr3_nt: TGTGCCAGCAGCTTAAATTTCCGGGAGCAGCCCCAGCATTTT
j_call: TRBJ1-5
clone_size: few
v_call: TRBV7-2
d_call: .

cdr3_aa: CASRPLDRTYNEQFF
cdr3_nt: TGTGCCAGCAGACCCCTCGACAGGACCTACAATGAGCAGTTCTTC
j_call: TRBJ2-1
clone_size: few
v_call: TRBV28
d_call: .

cdr3_aa: CASRVQVGTEAFF
cdr3_nt: TGTGCCAGTAGAGTCCAGGTGGGCACTGAAGCTTTCTTT
j_call: TRBJ1-1
clone_size: few
v_call: TRBV19
d_call: .

cdr3_aa: CASSPIPQNTGELFF
cdr3_nt: TGTGCCAGCAGCCCCATCCCACAGAACACCGGGGAGCTGTTTTTT
j_call: TRBJ2-2
clone_size: .
v_call: TRBV7-2
d_call: .

cdr3_aa: CASQDPRGRAGNTIYF
cdr3_nt: TGTGCCAGCCAAGACCCCAGGGGGCGAGCGGGAAACACCATATATTTT
j_call: TRBJ1-3
clone_size: .
v_call: TRBV19
d_call: TRBD1

cdr3_aa: CAQILGSAANSGANVLTF
cdr3_nt: TGTGCCCAGATACTGGGGTCAGCGGCTAACTCTGGGGCCAACGTCCTGACTTTC
j_call: TRBJ2-6
clone_size: few
v_call: TRBV12-1
d_call: .

cdr3_aa: CASTGTGGAYNEQFF
cdr3_nt: TGTGCCAGCACTGGTACGGGAGGTGCCTACAATGAGCAGTTCTTC
j_call: TRBJ2-1
clone_size: few
v_call: TRBV6-1
d_call: TRBD2

cdr3_aa: CASSLVPNEQFF
cdr3_nt: TGTGCCAGCAGTTTAGTTCCAAATGAGCAGTTCTTC
j_call: TRBJ2-1
clone_size: .
v_call: TRBV28
d_call: .

cdr3_aa: CASSSLIRDREKNIQYF
cdr3_nt: TGTGCCAGCAGTTCCTTGATAAGGGACAGAGAGAAAAACATTCAGTACTTC
j_call: TRBJ2-4
clone_size: .
v_call: TRBV28
d_call: TRBD1

cdr3_aa: CASSYGQGWYGYTF
cdr3_nt: TGTGCCAGCAGTTACGGACAGGGATGGTATGGCTACACCTTC
j_call: TRBJ1-2
clone_size: medium-sized
v_call: TRBV6-5
d_call: TRBD1

cdr3_aa: CASRQGLAGAGELFF
cdr3_nt: TGTGCCAGCAGACAGGGACTAGCGGGAGCCGGGGAGCTGTTTTTT
j_call: TRBJ2-2
clone_size: .
v_call: TRBV28
d_call: TRBD2

cdr3_aa: CASSSGQGWTGELFF
cdr3_nt: TGTGCCAGCAGCTCAGGACAGGGATGGACCGGGGAGCTGTTTTTT
j_call: TRBJ2-2
clone_size: .
v_call: TRBV11-3
d_call: TRBD1

cdr3_aa: CASSQDFDSLNQPQHF
cdr3_nt: TGCGCCAGCAGCCAAGATTTCGACAGTCTCAATCAGCCCCAGCATTTT
j_call: TRBJ1-5
clone_size: .
v_call: TRBV4-1
d_call: .